This is a list of T cell receptor beta chains from one sample in a study of response to subunit inactivated influenza vaccine. Each CDR3 protein is one row after TCRdb ran MiXCR on the RT-PCR reads. This table has more than 400,000 distinct CDR3 sequences, under 8.5% appearing once. Specimen: PBMCs from blood, collected around 25 months after vaccination. These receptors were obtained from a man between 50 and 69 years old who received an inactivated influenza vaccine. Each CDR3 is given without its conserved first and last residue.

ASSPGIQGRMNTEAF,TRBV18,TRBJ1-1
ASSPRYQETQY,TRBV18,TRBJ2-5
ASSQTVKGTRY,TRBV3-1,TRBJ2-7
ASSLGKRERQF,TRBV7-3,TRBJ2-1
ASSLDGARGSEQF,TRBV11-2,TRBJ2-1
ASSPLHRDRAYEQY,TRBV18,TRBJ2-7
ASSLERTGYT,TRBV7-8,TRBJ1-2
SAARTHEQY,TRBV20-1,TRBJ2-7
AWSSGSTDTQY,TRBV30,TRBJ2-3
SAQGGPNTEAF,TRBV20-1,TRBJ1-1
ASSLSGTEAF,TRBV11-3,TRBJ1-1
ASSQPGTSGSNSEQF,TRBV4-2,TRBJ2-1
ASSPYLGGSPLH,TRBV12-3/TRBV12-4,TRBJ1-6
ASSPWTSGANTGELF,TRBV3-1,TRBJ2-2
ASTFGGVGTEAF,TRBV6-2/TRBV6-3,TRBJ1-1
ASSQRANQFHEQF,TRBV28,TRBJ2-1
AISDKERGGTSEQF,TRBV10-3,TRBJ2-1
ASTQSTDTQY,TRBV2,TRBJ2-3
SAGTGGSTDTQY,TRBV20-1,TRBJ2-3